Only a few counts were recorded for the clone carrying this TCR beta chain. Its antigen remains unknown. Germline trimming cut 7 bases from V and 3 bases from J; bases unmatched to any gene: 7. This CDR3 contains 14 residues. TCRdb reprocessed the RT-PCR reads via MiXCR and lists one record per CDR3 protein. The repertoire has about 300,000 distinct CDR3 sequences, approximately 20% of them found once; the top ten carry about 9.3%. These data are taken from a study of response to subunit inactivated influenza vaccine. Points from the study as a whole: T cells newly recruited by each seasonal influenza vaccination are few, the authors suggested.

The clonotype was recovered from a man between 50 and 75 years old who received an inactivated influenza vaccine. The sequencing here drew on PBMCs from blood, taken 21 months after vaccination. The chain has TRBV12-3 or TRBV12-4 and TRBJ2-3; 7 positions match TRBD2. The chain's CDR3 is CASIWGGMTDTQYF. The DNA of the CDR3 is TGTGCCAGCATCTGGGGGGGGATGACAGATACGCAGTATTTT.